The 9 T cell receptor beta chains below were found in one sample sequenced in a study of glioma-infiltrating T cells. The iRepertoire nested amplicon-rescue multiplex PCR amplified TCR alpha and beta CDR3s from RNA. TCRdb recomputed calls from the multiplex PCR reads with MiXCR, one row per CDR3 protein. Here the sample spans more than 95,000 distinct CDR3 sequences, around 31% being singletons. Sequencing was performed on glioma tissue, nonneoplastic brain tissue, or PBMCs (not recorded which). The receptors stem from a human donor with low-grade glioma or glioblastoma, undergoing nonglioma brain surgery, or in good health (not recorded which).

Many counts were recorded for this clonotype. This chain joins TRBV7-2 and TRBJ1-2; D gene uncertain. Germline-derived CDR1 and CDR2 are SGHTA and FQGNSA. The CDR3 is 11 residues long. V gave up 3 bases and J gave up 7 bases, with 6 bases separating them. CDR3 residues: CASSFMGGYTF. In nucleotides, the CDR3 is TGTGCCAGCAGCTTCATGGGTGGCTACACCTTC.

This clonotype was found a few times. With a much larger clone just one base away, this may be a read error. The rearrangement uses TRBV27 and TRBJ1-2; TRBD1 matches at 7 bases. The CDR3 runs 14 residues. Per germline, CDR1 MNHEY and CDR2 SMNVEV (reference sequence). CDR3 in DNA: TGTGCCAGCAGTTACAGACAGGGTAACCATGGCTACACCTTC. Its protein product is CASSYRQGNHGYTF.

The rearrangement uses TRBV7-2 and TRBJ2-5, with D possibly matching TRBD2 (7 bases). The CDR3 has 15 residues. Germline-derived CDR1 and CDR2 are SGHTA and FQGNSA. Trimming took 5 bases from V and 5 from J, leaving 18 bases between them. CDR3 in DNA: TGTGCCAGCAGCACAGCGGGGACACCCGTGGAGACCCAGTACTTC. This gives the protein CASSTAGTPVETQYF.

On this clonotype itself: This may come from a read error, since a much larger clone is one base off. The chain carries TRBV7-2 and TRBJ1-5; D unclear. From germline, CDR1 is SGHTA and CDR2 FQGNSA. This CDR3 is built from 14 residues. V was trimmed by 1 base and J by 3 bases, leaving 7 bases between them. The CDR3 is CASSLVDVNQPQHF. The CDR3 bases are TGTGCCAGCAGCTTAGTGGACGTCAATCAGCCCCAGCATTTT.

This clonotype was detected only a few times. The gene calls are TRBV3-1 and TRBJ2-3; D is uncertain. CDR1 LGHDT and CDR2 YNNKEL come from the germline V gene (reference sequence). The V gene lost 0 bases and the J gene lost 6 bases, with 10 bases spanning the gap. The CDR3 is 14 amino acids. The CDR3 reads CASSQEGFRDTQYF. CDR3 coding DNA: TGTGCCAGCAGCCAAGAAGGTTTTCGCGATACGCAGTATTTT.

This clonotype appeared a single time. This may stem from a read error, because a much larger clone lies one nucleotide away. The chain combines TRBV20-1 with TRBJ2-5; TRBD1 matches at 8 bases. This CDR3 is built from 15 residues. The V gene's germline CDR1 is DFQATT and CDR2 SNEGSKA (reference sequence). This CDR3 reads CNASPGQGRAGTQYF. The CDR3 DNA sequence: TGCAATGCTTCCCCTGGACAGGGACGGGCGGGGACCCAGTACTTC.

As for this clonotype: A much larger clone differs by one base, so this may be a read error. This CDR3 is CASSQTTGTGSDFF. In DNA form, the CDR3 reads TGTGCCAGCAGCCAAACCACCGGGACAGGATCCGATTTCTTT. The chain has TRBV14 and TRBJ1-1, with 8 bases matching TRBD1. The junction had 12 bases not matched to a gene; V was cut back by 2 bases and J by 13 bases. The CDR3 has 14 residues. CDR1 is SGHDN, CDR2 FVKESK, per germline.

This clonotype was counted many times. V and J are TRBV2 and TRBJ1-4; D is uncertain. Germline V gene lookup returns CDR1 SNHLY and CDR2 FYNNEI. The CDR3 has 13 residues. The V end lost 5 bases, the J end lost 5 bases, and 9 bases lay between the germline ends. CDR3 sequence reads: CASSKRPNEKLFF. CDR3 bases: TGTGCCAGCAGTAAAAGGCCGAATGAAAAACTGTTTTTT.

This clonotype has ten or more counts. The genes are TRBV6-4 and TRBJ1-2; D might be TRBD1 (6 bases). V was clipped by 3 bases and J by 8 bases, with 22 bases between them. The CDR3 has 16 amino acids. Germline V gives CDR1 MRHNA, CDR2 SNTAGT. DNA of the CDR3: TGTGCCAGCAGTGAAGCGCTAGGACAGCAGGAGACCGGCTACACCTTC. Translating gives CASSEALGQQETGYTF.